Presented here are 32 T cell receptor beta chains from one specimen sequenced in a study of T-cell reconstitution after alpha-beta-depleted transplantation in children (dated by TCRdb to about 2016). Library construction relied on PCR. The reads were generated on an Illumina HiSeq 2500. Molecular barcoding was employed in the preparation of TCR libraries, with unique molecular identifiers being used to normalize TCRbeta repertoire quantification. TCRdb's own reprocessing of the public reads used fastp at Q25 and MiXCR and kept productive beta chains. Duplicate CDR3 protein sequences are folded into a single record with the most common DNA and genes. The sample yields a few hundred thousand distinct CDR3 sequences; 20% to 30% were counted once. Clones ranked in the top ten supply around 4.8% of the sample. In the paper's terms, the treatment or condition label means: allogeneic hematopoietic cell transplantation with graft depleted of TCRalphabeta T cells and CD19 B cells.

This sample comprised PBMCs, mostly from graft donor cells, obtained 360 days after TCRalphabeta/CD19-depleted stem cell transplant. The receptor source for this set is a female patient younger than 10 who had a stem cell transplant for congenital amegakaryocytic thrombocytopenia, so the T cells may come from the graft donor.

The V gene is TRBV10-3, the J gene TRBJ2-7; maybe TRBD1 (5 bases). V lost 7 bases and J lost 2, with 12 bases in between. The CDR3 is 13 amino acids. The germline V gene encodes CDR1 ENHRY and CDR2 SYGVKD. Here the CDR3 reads CAINTGYTYEQYF. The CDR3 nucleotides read TGTGCCATCAATACAGGTTACACCTACGAGCAGTACTTC.

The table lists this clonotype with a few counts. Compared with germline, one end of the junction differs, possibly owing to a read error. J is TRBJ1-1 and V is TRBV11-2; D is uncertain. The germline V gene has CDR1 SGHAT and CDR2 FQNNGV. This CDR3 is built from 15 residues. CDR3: CASSPGQGLVTEVFF. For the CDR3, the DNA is TGTGCCAGCAGCCCCGGCCAAGGGCTAGTCACTGAAGTTTTCTTT.

CDR3 region: CATSPNPNTGELFF. The CDR3 DNA is TGTGCCACCTCCCCGAACCCGAACACCGGGGAGCTGTTTTTT. The chain has TRBV2 and TRBJ2-2; D not certain. The germline CDR1 and CDR2 sequences are SNHLY and FYNNEI. This CDR3 has 14 residues. Trimming removed 10 bases from V and 0 bases from J, with 12 bases in between.

CDR3 loop: CSARRGFNEQFF. The CDR3 bases are TGCAGTGCTAGGCGTGGTTTCAATGAGCAGTTCTTC. The rearrangement links TRBV20-1 to TRBJ2-1, with D uncertain. The germline V gene has CDR1 DFQATT and CDR2 SNEGSKA (reference sequence). The CDR3 runs 12 residues. Trimming took 3 bases from V and 6 from J, leaving 9 bases between them.

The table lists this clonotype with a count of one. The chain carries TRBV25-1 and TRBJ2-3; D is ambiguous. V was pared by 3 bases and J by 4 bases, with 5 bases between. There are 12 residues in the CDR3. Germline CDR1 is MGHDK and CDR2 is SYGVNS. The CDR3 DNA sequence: TGTGCCAGCAGTGAGCAGGCAGATACGCAGTATTTT. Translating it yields CASSEQADTQYF. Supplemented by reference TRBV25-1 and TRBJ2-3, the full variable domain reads EADIYQTPRYLVIGTGKKITLECSQTMGHDKMYWYQQDPGMELHLIHYSYGVNSTEKGDLSSESTVSRIRTEHFPLTLESARPSHTSQYLCASSEQADTQYFGPGTRLTVL.

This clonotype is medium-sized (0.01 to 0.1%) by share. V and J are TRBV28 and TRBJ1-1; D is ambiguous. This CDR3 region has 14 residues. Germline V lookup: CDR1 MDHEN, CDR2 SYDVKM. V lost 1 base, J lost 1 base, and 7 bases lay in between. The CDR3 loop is CASSLSRTNTEAFF. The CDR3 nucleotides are TGTGCCAGCAGTTTATCCAGGACGAACACTGAAGCTTTCTTT.

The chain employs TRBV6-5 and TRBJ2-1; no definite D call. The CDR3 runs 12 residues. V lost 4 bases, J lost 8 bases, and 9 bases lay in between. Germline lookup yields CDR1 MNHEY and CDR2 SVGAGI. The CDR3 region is CASSLSRDEQFF. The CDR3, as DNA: TGTGCCAGCAGTTTATCACGGGATGAGCAGTTCTTC.

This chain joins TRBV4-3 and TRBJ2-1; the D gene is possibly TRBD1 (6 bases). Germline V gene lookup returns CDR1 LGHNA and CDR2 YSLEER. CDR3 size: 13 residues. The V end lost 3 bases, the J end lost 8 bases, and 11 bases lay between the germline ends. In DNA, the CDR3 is TGCGCCAGCAGCCAGGATGGACAGTATGAGCAGTTCTTC. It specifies CASSQDGQYEQFF.

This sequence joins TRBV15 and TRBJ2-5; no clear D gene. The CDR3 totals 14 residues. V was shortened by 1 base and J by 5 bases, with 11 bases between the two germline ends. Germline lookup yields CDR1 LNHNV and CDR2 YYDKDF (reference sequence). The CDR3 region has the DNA TGTGCCACCAGCAGAGTACCCGGGCTGGAGACCCAGTACTTC. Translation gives CATSRVPGLETQYF.

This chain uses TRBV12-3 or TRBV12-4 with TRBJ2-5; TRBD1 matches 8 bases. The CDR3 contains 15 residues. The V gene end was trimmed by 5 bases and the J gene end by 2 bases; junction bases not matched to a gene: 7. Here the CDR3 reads CASSLRGQAQETQYF. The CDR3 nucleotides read TGTGCCAGCAGTCTCCGGGGACAGGCACAAGAGACCCAGTACTTC.

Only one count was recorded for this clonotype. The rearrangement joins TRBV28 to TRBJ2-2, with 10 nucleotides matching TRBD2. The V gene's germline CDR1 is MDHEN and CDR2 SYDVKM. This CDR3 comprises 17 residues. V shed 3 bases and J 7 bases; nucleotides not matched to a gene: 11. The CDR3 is CASSFEERGGLIGELFF. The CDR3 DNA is TGTGCCAGCAGTTTCGAGGAGCGGGGGGGCCTTATCGGGGAGCTGTTTTTT.

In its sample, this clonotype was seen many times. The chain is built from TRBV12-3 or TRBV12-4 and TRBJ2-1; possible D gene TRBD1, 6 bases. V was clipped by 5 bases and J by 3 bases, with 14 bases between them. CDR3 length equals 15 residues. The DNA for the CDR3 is TGTGCCAGCAGTCCCAGACAGGCCGACTACAATGAGCAGTTCTTC. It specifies CASSPRQADYNEQFF.

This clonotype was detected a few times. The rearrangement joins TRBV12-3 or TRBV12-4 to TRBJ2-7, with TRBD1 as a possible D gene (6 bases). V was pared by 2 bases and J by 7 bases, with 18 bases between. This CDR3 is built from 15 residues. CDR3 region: CASSLRSGALGEQYF. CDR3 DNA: TGTGCCAGCAGTTTAAGGTCAGGGGCCCTGGGGGAGCAGTACTTC.

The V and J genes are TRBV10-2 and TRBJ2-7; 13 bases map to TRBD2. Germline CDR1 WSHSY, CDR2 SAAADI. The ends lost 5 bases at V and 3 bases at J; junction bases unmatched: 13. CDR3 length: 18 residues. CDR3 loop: CASSTPPGLAGLFYEQYF. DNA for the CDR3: TGCGCCAGCAGTACACCCCCGGGACTAGCGGGACTTTTCTACGAGCAGTACTTC.

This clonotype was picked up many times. This CDR3 is CASSLSYSSYEQYF. CDR3 bases: TGTGCCAGCAGCCTCTCGTACAGCTCCTACGAGCAGTACTTC. J is TRBJ2-7 and V is TRBV12-3 or TRBV12-4; D is ambiguous. Between the trimmed V and J ends, which lost 6 bases and 0 bases, there was a span of 12 bases. This CDR3 comprises 14 residues.

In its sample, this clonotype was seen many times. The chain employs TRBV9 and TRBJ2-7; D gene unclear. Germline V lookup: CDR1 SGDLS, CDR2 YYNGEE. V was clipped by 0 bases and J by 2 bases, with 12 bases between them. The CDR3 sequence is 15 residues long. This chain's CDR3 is CASSVARTATYEQYF. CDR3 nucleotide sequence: TGTGCCAGCAGCGTAGCTCGTACAGCCACCTACGAGCAGTACTTC.

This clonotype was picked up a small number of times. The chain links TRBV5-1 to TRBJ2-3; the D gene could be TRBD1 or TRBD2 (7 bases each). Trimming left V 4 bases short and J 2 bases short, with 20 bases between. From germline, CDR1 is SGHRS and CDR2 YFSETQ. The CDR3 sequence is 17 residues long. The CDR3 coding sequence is TGCGCCAGCAGCCTCGGCCGGGGGGACAGATACACAGATACGCAGTATTTT. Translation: CASSLGRGDRYTDTQYF. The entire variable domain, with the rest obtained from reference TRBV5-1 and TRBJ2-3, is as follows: KAGVTQTPRYLIKTRGQQVTLSCSPISGHRSVSWYQQTPGQGLQFLFEYFSETQRNKGNFPGRFSGRQFSNSRSEMNVSTLELGDSALYLCASSLGRGDRYTDTQYFGPGTRLTVL.

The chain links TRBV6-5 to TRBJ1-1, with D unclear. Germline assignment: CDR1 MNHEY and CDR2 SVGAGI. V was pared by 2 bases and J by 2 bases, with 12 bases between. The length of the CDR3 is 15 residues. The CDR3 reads CASSYGSSPNTEAFF. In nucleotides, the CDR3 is TGTGCCAGCAGTTACGGTTCCAGCCCCAACACTGAAGCTTTCTTT.

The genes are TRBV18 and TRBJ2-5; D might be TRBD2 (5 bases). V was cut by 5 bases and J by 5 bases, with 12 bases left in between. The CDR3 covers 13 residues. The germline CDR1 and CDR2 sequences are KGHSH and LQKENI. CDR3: CASSRPGSETQYF. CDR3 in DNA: TGTGCCAGCTCAAGGCCGGGGAGCGAGACCCAGTACTTC. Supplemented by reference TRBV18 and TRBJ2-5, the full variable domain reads NAGVMQNPRHLVRRRGQEARLRCSPMKGHSHVYWYRQLPEEGLKFMVYLQKENIIDESGMPKERFSAEFPKEGPSILRIQQVVRGDSAAYFCASSRPGSETQYFGPGTRLLVL.

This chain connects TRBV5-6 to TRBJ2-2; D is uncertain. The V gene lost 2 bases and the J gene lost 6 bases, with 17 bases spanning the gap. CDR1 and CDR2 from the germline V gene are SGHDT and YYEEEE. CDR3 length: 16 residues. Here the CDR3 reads CASSLSTETSPGELFF. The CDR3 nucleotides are TGTGCCAGCAGCTTATCTACCGAGACGTCCCCCGGGGAGCTGTTTTTT.

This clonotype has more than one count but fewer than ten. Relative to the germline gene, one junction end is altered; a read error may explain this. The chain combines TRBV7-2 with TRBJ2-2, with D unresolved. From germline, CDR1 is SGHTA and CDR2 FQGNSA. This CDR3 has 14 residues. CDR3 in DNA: TGTGCCAGCAGCCCCCGGGCCTTCACCCGGGAGCTGTTTTTT. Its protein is CASSPRAFTRELFF.

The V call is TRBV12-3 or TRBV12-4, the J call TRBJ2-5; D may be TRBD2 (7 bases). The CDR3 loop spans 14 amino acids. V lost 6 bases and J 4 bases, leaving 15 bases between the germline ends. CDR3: CASRWEGGGETQYF. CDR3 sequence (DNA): TGTGCCAGCAGATGGGAGGGAGGGGGAGAGACCCAGTACTTC.

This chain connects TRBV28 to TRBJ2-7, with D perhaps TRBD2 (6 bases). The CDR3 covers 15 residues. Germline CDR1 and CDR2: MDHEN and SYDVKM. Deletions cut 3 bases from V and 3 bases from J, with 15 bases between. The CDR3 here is CASSFSLGRGYEQYF. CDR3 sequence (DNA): TGTGCCAGCAGTTTTTCCCTCGGGCGGGGCTACGAGCAGTACTTC.

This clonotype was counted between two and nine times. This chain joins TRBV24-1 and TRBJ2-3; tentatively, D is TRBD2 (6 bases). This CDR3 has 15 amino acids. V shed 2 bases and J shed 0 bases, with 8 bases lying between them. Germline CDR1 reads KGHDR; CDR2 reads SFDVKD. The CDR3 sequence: CATSDSSVSTDTQYF. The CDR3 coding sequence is TGTGCCACCAGTGATTCTAGCGTCAGCACAGATACGCAGTATTTT.

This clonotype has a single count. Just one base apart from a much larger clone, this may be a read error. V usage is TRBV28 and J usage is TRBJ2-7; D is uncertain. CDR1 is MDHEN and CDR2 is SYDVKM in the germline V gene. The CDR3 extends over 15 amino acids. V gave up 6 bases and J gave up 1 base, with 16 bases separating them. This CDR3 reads CASRRQGSLSYEQYF. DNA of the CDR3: TGTGCCAGCAGAAGGCAAGGGTCGCTATCCTACGAGCAGTACTTC.

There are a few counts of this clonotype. The DNA of the CDR3 is TGCGCCAGCAGCTTGGGCGACAGGGGAAACATTCAGTACTTC. This sequence encodes CASSLGDRGNIQYF. This chain links TRBV5-1 with TRBJ2-4; 8 nucleotides line up with TRBD1. V dropped 0 bases and J dropped 6; count of bases not matched to a gene: 2. In germline, CDR1 is SGHRS, CDR2 YFSETQ. The CDR3 extends over 14 amino acids.

The CDR3 DNA reads TGTGCCAGCAGTTCTTTTTGGGCGGCGAACACCGGGGAGCTGTTTTTT. Residues: CASSSFWAANTGELFF. The rearrangement joins TRBV28 to TRBJ2-2; no definite D call. CDR3 length: 16 amino acids. The germline V gene encodes CDR1 MDHEN and CDR2 SYDVKM. V shed 4 bases and J shed 0 bases, with 12 bases lying between them. Combining the CDR3 with reference TRBV28 and TRBJ2-2 gives the whole variable domain DVKVTQSSRYLVKRTGEKVFLECVQDMDHENMFWYRQDPGLGLRLIYFSYDVKMKEKGDIPEGYSVSREKKERFSLILESASTNQTSMYLCASSSFWAANTGELFFGEGSRLTVL.

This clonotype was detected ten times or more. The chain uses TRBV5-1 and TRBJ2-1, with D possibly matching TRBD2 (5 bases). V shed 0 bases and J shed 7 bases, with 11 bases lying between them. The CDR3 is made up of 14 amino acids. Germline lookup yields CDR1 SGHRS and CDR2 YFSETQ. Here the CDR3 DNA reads TGCGCCAGCAGCTTGGGTGACTACGGGAATGAGCAGTTCTTC. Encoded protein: CASSLGDYGNEQFF.

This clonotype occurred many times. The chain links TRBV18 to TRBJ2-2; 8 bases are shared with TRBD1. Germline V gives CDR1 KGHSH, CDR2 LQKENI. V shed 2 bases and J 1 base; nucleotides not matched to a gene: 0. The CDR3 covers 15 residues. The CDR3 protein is CASSPGTGNTGELFF. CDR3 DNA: TGTGCCAGCTCACCAGGGACAGGGAACACCGGGGAGCTGTTTTTT.

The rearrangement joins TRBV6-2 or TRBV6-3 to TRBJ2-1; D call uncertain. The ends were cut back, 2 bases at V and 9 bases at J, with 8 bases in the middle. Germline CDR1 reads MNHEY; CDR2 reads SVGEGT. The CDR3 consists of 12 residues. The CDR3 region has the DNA TGTGCCAGCAGTTACGGGCAGGCTGAGCAGTTCTTC. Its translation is CASSYGQAEQFF.

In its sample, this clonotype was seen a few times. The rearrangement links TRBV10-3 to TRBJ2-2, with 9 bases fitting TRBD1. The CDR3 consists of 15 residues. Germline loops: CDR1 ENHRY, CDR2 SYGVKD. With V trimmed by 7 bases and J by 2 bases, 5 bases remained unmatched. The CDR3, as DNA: TGTGCCATCACGCAGGACAGGGGAAACACCGGGGAGCTGTTTTTT. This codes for CAITQDRGNTGELFF.

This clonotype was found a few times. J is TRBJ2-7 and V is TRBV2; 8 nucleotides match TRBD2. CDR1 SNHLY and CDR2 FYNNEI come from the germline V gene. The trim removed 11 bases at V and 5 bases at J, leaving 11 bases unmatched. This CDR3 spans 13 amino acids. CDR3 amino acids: CAGAGVISNEQYF. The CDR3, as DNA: TGTGCCGGAGCGGGAGTAATTAGTAACGAGCAGTACTTC. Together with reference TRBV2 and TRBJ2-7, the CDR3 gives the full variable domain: EPEVTQTPSHQVTQMGQEVILRCVPISNHLYFYWYRQILGQKVEFLVSFYNNEISEKSEIFDDQFSVERPDGSNFTLKIRSTKLEDSAMYFCAGAGVISNEQYFGPGTRLTVT.